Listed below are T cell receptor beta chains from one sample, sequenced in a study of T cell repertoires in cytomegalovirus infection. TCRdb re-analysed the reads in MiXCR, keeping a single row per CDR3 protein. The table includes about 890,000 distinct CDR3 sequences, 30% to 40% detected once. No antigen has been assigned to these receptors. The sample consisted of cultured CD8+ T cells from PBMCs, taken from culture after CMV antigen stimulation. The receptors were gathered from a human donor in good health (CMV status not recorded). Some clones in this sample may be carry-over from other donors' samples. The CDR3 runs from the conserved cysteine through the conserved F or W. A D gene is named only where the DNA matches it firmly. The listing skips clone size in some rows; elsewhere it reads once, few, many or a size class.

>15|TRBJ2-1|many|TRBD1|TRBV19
CASSLTGADYNEQFF
TGTGCCAGTAGTTTGACAGGGGCCGACTACAATGAGCAGTTCTTC
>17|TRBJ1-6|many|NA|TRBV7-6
CASSLVSHLKGNSPLHF
TGTGCCAGCAGCTTAGTATCGCACTTGAAGGGTAATTCACCCCTCCACTTT
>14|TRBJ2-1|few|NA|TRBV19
CASSIADGDNEQFF
TGTGCCAGTAGTATCGCAGATGGGGACAATGAGCAGTTCTTC
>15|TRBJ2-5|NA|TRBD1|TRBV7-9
CASSPRDRRRETQYF
TGTGCCAGCAGTCCCCGGGACAGGCGCAGGGAGACCCAGTACTTC
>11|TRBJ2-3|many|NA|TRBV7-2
CASRARVESYF
TGTGCCAGCCGGGCTCGCGTTGAAAGTTATTTT
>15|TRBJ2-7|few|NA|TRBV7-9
CASSPPPGRIYEQYF
TGTGCCAGCAGCCCACCTCCGGGACGGATCTACGAGCAGTACTTC
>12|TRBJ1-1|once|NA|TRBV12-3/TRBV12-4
CASSSWPREAFF
TGTGCCAGCAGCTCTTGGCCTAGAGAAGCTTTCTTT
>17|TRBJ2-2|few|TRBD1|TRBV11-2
CASSFTPRDRGSGELFF
TGTGCCAGCAGCTTTACCCCTCGGGACAGGGGTAGCGGGGAGCTGTTTTTT
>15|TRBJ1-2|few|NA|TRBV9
CASSAPGAGPWGYTF
TGTGCCAGCAGCGCTCCGGGCGCAGGTCCTTGGGGCTACACCTTC
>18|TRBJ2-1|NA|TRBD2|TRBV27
CASSLLAGGLISYNEQFF
TGTGCCAGCAGTTTATTGGCGGGGGGCCTTATCTCCTACAATGAGCAGTTCTTC
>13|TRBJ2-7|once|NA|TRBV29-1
CSVEVDRPYEQYF
TGCAGCGTTGAAGTCGACCGGCCCTACGAGCAGTACTTC
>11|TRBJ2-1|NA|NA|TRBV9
CASGGRNGQFF
TGTGCCAGCGGGGGAAGGAATGGGCAGTTCTTC
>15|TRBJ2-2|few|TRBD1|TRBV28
CASSGRQGNPGELFF
TGTGCCAGCAGTGGACGACAGGGTAACCCCGGGGAGCTGTTTTTT
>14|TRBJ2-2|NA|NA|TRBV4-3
CASSQASGTGELFF
TGCGCCAGCAGCCAAGCGAGTGGCACCGGGGAGCTGTTTTTT
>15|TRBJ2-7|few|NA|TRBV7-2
CASSNNDYGPYEQYF
TGTGCCAGCAGCAACAATGACTACGGCCCCTACGAGCAGTACTTC
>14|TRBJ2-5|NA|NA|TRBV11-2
CASSPPSNQETQYF
TGTGCCAGCAGCCCGCCCTCCAACCAAGAGACCCAGTACTTC
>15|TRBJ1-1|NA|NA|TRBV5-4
CASSLGPFGNTEAFF
TGTGCCAGCAGCTTAGGACCGTTCGGGAACACTGAAGCTTTCTTT
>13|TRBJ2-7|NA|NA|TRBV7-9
CASSPPLEYEQYF
TGTGCCAGCAGCCCCCCCCTAGAGTACGAGCAGTACTTC
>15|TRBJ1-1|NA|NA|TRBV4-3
CASSQESGGVTEAFF
TGCGCCAGCAGCCAAGAGTCCGGCGGGGTCACTGAAGCTTTCTTT
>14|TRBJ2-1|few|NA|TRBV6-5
CASSYGAPHNEQFF
TGTGCCAGCAGTTACGGTGCACCTCACAATGAGCAGTTCTTC
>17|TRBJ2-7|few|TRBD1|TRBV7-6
CASSPRPTGISPYEQYF
TGTGCCAGCAGCCCTAGGCCGACAGGGATTTCCCCCTACGAGCAGTACTTC
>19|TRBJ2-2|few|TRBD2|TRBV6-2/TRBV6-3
CASSYGRPGTSGETGELFF
TGTGCCAGCAGTTATGGACGGCCTGGGACTAGCGGGGAGACCGGGGAGCTGTTTTTT
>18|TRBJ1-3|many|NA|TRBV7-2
CASSLNAGQLHSGNTIYF
TGTGCCAGCAGCTTAAATGCCGGACAGCTACACTCTGGAAACACCATATATTTT
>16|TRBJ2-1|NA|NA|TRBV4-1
CASSHPVSSSYNEQFF
TGCGCCAGCAGCCACCCGGTCAGCAGCTCCTACAATGAGCAGTTCTTC
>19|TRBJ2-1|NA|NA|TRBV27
CASSTPGQGRRTSGTEQFF
TGTGCCAGCAGTACCCCGGGACAGGGGAGGAGGACTAGCGGAACCGAGCAGTTCTTC
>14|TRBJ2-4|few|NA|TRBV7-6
CASGSREAKNIQYF
TGTGCCAGCGGGTCTAGGGAGGCCAAAAACATTCAGTACTTC
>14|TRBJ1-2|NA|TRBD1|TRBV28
CASSSQTGGAFYTF
TGTGCCAGCAGTTCTCAGACAGGGGGCGCATTCTACACCTTC
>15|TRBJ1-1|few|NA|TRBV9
CASSVYGGPVTEAFF
TGTGCCAGCAGCGTATACGGGGGGCCGGTCACTGAAGCTTTCTTT
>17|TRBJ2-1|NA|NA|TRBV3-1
CASSFGLLLSSYNEQFF
TGTGCCAGCAGCTTCGGACTCCTCTTAAGCTCCTACAATGAGCAGTTCTTC
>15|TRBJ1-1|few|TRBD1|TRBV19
CASSIAPTGSPEAFF
TGTGCCAGTAGTATAGCCCCGACAGGGTCCCCTGAAGCTTTCTTT
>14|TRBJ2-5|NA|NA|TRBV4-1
CASSLSLTEETQYF
TGCGCCAGCAGCCTCTCCCTGACTGAAGAGACCCAGTACTTC
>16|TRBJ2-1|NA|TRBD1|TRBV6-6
CASSYYRQGPYNEQFF
TGTGCCAGCAGTTACTACCGACAGGGCCCCTACAATGAGCAGTTCTTC
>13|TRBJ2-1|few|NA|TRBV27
CASSLLGMNEQFF
TGTGCCAGCAGTTTACTAGGGATGAATGAGCAGTTCTTC
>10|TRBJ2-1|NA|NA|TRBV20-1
CSAKGGEQFF
TGCAGTGCCAAAGGTGGCGAGCAGTTCTTC
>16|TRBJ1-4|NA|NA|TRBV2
CASSEGRGSANEKLFF
TGTGCCAGCAGTGAAGGTCGGGGGTCGGCTAATGAAAAACTGTTTTTT
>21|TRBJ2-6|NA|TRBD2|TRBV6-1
CASILSRGLAGAFSGANVLTF
TGTGCCAGCATCCTCTCCCGGGGACTAGCGGGGGCTTTCTCTGGGGCCAACGTCCTGACTTTC
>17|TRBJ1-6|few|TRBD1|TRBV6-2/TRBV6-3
CASSYSNRYRGVSPLHF
TGTGCCAGCAGTTACTCGAATCGGTACAGGGGAGTCTCACCCCTCCACTTT
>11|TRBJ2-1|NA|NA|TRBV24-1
CATSRSHEQFF
TGTGCCACATCGAGGTCCCATGAGCAGTTCTTC
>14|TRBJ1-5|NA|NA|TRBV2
CASSAGQSNQPQHF
TGTGCCAGCAGTGCAGGACAGAGCAATCAGCCCCAGCATTTT
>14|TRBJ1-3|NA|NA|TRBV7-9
CASTPSASGNTIYF
TGTGCCAGCACCCCGTCTGCCTCTGGAAACACCATATATTTT
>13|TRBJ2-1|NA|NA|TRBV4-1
CASSQHQGNEQFF
TGCGCCAGCAGCCAACACCAGGGGAATGAGCAGTTCTTC
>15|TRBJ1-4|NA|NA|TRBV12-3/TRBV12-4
CASSFIAGAVEKLFF
TGTGCCAGCAGTTTCATCGCGGGGGCTGTTGAAAAACTGTTTTTT
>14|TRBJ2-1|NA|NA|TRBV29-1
CSVVLRESYNEQFF
TGCAGCGTTGTGTTGAGGGAATCCTACAATGAGCAGTTCTTC
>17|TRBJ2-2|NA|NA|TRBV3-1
CASSQKIRALDTGELFF
TGTGCCAGCAGCCAAAAAATCCGGGCCCTGGACACCGGGGAGCTGTTTTTT
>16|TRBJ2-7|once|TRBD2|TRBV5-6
CASSSGTSGGWYEQYF
TGTGCCAGCAGCTCCGGGACTAGCGGGGGGTGGTACGAGCAGTACTTC
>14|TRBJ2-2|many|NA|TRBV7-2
CASSSRGLGGELFF
TGTGCCAGCAGCTCCAGGGGTCTAGGCGGGGAGCTGTTTTTT
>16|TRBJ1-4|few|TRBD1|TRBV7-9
CASSPPDRGSNEKLFF
TGTGCCAGCAGCCCCCCCGACAGGGGATCTAATGAAAAACTGTTTTTT
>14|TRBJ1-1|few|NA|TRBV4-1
CASSQELGYTEAFF
TGCGCCAGCAGCCAAGAACTAGGATACACTGAAGCTTTCTTT
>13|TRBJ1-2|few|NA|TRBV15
CATSVAGNNGYTF
TGTGCCACCAGCGTCGCAGGGAATAATGGCTACACCTTC
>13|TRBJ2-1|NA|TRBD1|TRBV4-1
CASSQEDRGEQFF
TGCGCCAGCAGCCAAGAAGACAGGGGTGAGCAGTTCTTC
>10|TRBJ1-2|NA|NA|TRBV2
CATRSDGYTF
TGTGCCACACGGTCCGATGGCTACACCTTC
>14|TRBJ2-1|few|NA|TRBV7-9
CASSLVRAYNEQFF
TGTGCCAGCAGCTTAGTCAGGGCCTACAATGAGCAGTTCTTC
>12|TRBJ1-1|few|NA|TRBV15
CATSMVRTEAFF
TGTGCCACCAGCATGGTGAGGACTGAAGCTTTCTTT
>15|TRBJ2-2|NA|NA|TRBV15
CATSREGLAIGELFF
TGTGCCACCAGCAGAGAAGGGCTAGCTATCGGGGAGCTGTTTTTT
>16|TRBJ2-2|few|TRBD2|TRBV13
CASSLGLASDTGELFF
TGTGCCAGCAGCCTGGGACTAGCTAGCGACACCGGGGAGCTGTTTTTT
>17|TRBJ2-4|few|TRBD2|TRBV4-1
CASSPHTSGGAKNIQYF
TGCGCCAGCAGCCCCCATACCAGCGGGGGGGCGAAAAACATTCAGTACTTC
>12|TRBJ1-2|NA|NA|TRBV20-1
CSARDRVRGYTF
TGCAGTGCTAGAGATCGCGTGCGTGGCTACACCTTC
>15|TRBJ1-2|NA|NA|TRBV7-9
CASTSRWEQHHGYTF
TGTGCCAGCACCTCAAGGTGGGAACAGCATCATGGCTACACCTTC
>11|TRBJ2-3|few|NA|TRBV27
CASIQADTQYF
TGTGCCAGCATCCAGGCTGATACGCAGTATTTT
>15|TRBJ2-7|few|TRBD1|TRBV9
CASSLKGQGPYEQYF
TGTGCCAGCAGCCTCAAGGGACAGGGCCCCTACGAGCAGTACTTC